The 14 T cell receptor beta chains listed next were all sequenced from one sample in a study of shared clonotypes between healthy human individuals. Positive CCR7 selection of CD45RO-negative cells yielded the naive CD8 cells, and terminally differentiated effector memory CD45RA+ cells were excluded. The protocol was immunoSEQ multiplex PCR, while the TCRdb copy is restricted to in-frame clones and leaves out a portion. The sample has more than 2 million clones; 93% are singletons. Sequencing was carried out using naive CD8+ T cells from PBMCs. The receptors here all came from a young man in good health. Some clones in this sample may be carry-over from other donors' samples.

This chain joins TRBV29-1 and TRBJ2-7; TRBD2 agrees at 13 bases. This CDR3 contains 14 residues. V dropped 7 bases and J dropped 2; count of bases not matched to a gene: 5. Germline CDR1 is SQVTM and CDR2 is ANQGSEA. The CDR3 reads CSGLAGGPTYEQYF. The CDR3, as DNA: TGCAGCGGACTAGCGGGAGGACCCACCTACGAGCAGTACTTC.

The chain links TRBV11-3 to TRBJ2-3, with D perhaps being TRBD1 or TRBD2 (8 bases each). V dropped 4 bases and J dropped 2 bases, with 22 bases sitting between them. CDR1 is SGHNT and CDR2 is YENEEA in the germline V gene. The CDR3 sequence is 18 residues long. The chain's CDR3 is CASSSGQGTTSDTDTQYF. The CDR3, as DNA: TGTGCCAGCAGCTCAGGACAGGGAACGACTAGCGACACAGATACGCAGTATTTT.

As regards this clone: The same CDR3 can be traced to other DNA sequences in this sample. Here the CDR3 reads CASTSTGGNEKLFF. CDR3 bases: TGTGCCAGCACCTCGACAGGGGGTAATGAAAAACTGTTTTTT. V is TRBV27 and J is TRBJ1-4, with 9 nucleotides matching TRBD1. Germline CDR1 MNHEY, CDR2 SMNVEV (reference sequence). After removal of 7 bases from V and 4 bases from J, the junction contained 4 bases not matched to a gene. The CDR3 runs 14 residues.

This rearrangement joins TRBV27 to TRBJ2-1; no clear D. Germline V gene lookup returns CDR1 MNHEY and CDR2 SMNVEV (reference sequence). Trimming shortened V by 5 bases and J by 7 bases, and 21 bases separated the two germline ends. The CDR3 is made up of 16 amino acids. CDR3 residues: CASSPYVGTPLNEQFF. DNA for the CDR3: TGTGCCAGCAGTCCCTATGTGGGCACCCCTTTGAATGAGCAGTTCTTC.

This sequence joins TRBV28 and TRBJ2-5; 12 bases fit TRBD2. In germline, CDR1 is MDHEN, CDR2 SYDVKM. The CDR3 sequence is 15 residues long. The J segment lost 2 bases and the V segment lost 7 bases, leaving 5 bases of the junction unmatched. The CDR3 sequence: CASTLAGGVQETQYF. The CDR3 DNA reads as TGTGCCAGCACTCTAGCGGGAGGGGTTCAAGAGACCCAGTACTTC.

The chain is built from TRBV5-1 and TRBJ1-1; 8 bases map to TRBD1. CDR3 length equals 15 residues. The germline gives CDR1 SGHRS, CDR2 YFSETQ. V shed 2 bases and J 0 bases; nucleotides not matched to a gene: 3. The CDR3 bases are TGCGCCAGCAGCTTTACAGGGGGGATGAACACTGAAGCTTTCTTT. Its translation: CASSFTGGMNTEAFF.

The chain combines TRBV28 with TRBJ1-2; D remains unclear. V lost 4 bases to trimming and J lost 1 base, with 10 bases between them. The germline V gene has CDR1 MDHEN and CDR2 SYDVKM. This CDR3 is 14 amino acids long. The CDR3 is CASSWVTDNYGYTF. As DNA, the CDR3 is TGTGCCAGCAGTTGGGTGACGGATAACTATGGCTACACCTTC.

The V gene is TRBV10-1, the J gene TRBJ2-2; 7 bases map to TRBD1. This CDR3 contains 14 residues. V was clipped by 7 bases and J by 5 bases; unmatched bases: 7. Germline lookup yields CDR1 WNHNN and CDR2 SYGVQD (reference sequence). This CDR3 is CASTQDRFTGELFF. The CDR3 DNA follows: TGCGCCAGCACCCAGGACAGGTTTACCGGGGAGCTGTTTTTT.

CDR3 sequence reads: CASSFADSYEQYF. In DNA form, the CDR3 reads TGTGCCAGCAGCTTCGCGGACTCCTACGAGCAGTACTTC. The chain joins TRBV5-5 to TRBJ2-7; D unclear. CDR3 length: 13 residues. Germline V gene lookup returns CDR1 SGHKS and CDR2 YYEKEE (reference sequence). Trimming cost V 2 bases and J 0 bases, with 6 bases left between them. Based on the CDR3 plus reference TRBV5-5 and TRBJ2-7, the full variable domain is DAGVTQSPTHLIKTRGQQVTLRCSPISGHKSVSWYQQVLGQGPQFIFQYYEKEERGRGNFPDRFSARQFPNYSSELNVNALLLGDSALYLCASSFADSYEQYFGPGTRLTVT.

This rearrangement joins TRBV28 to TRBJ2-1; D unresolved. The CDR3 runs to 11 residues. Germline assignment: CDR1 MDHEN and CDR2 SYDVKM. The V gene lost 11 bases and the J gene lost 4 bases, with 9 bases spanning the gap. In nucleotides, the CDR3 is TGTGCCCATGGCCCGTACAATGAGCAGTTCTTC. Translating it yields CAHGPYNEQFF.

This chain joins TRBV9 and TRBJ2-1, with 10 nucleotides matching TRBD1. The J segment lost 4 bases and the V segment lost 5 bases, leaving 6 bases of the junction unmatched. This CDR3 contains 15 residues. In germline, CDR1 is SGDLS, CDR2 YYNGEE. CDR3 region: CASRAGTGAYNEQFF. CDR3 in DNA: TGTGCCAGCAGAGCCGGGACAGGGGCGTACAATGAGCAGTTCTTC.

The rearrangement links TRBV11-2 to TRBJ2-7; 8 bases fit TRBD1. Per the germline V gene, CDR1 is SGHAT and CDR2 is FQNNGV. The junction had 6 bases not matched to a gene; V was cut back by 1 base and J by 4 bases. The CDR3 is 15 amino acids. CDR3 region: CASSLGTGGRYEQYF. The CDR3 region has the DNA TGTGCCAGCAGCTTAGGTACAGGGGGTAGGTACGAGCAGTACTTC.

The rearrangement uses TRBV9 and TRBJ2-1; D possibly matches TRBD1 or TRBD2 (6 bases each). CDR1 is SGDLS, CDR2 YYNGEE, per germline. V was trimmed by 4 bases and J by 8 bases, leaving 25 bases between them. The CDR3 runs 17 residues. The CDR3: CASSPPGGLQRYDEQFF. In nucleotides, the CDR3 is TGTGCCAGCAGCCCCCCTGGGGGGCTCCAAAGGTACGATGAGCAGTTCTTC.

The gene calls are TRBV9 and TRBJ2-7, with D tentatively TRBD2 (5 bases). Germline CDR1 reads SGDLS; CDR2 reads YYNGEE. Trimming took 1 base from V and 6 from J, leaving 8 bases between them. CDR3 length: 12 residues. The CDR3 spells CASSVRGAEQYF. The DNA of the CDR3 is TGTGCCAGCAGCGTACGGGGAGCCGAGCAGTACTTC.